The 23 T cell receptor beta chains listed next were all sequenced from one sample in a study of shared clonotypes between healthy human individuals. Libraries were prepared by immunoSEQ multiplex PCR; TCRdb keeps only in-frame clonotypes and omits some of them. Here the sample spans about 180,000 clones, roughly 91% being singletons. Sequences were obtained from naive CD4+ T cells sorted from blood. Subset specified: CD45RA+ positively selected. Source of these receptors: a woman aged 30 to 39 in good health.

The gene calls are TRBV2 and TRBJ2-5, with a possible D match to TRBD1 (5 bases). The last part of the DNA fits TRBJ2-7 better; the J call may be wrong. CDR1 is SNHLY, CDR2 FYNNEI, per germline. This CDR3 is built from 12 residues. This chain's CDR3 is CASSGQSYEQYF. The CDR3 bases are TGTGCCAGCAGTGGACAGTCCTACGAGCAGTACTTC.

The chain couples TRBV7-2 to TRBJ1-1; D not certain. Trimming left V 2 bases short and J 6 bases short, with 7 bases between. Germline CDR1 is SGHTA and CDR2 is FQGNSA. This CDR3 spans 12 amino acids. CDR3 DNA: TGTGCCAGCAGCTTAAGGTGGGCTGAAGCTTTCTTT. It specifies CASSLRWAEAFF. Supplemented by reference TRBV7-2 and TRBJ1-1, the full variable domain reads GAGVSQSPSNKVTEKGKDVELRCDPISGHTALYWYRQSLGQGLEFLIYFQGNSAPDKSGLPSDRFSAERTGGSVSTLTIQRTQQEDSAVYLCASSLRWAEAFFGQGTRLTVV.

The chain combines TRBV6-1 with TRBJ1-5; no reliable D call. The CDR3 covers 14 residues. CDR1 and CDR2 (germline): MNHNS, SASEGT. Trimming left V 8 bases short and J 0 bases short, with 11 bases between. CDR3 nucleotides: TGTGCCAGCCTCTTGGCCCTTAGCAATCAGCCCCAGCATTTT. It codes for CASLLALSNQPQHF.

The V and J genes are TRBV29-1 and TRBJ2-5; D is unclear. The J call could be wrong; TRBJ2-7 is a better fit for the DNA end. This CDR3 has 13 residues. Per the germline V gene, CDR1 is SQVTM and CDR2 is ANQGSEA. The CDR3 bases are TGCAGCGTTGAAGGCCTGAGCTCCTACGAGCAGTACTTC. As protein: CSVEGLSSYEQYF.

This chain links TRBV7-2 with TRBJ1-2; 7 nucleotides match TRBD1. The CDR3 has 17 amino acids. Germline V gene sequence: CDR1 SGHTA, CDR2 FQGNSA. V trimming: 5 bases; J trimming: 5 bases; junction bases outside the gene matches: 17. CDR3 in amino acids: CASSLKGGQDWGYGYTF. CDR3 sequence (DNA): TGTGCCAGCAGCCTTAAGGGCGGACAGGATTGGGGGTATGGCTACACCTTC.

The chain carries TRBV11-1 and TRBJ2-7, with 10 bases aligning to TRBD2. The CDR3 has 14 residues. CDR1 is SGHAT, CDR2 FQDESV, per germline (reference sequence). V dropped 2 bases and J dropped 3; count of bases not matched to a gene: 1. The CDR3 nucleotides are TGTGCCAGCAGCTTACTAGCGGGAGACTACGAGCAGTACTTC. This sequence encodes CASSLLAGDYEQYF.

This clone was picked up one time. The chain links TRBV9 to TRBJ2-7; D unclear. CDR1 and CDR2 (germline): SGDLS, YYNGEE. V was trimmed by 0 bases and J by 1 base, leaving 17 bases between them. The CDR3 is 17 amino acids. In DNA form, the CDR3 reads TGTGCCAGCAGCGTAGTTATTGCGCTGGCACCTTCCTACGAGCAGTACTTC. Translated: CASSVVIALAPSYEQYF.

The chain employs TRBV27 and TRBJ1-2; 9 nucleotides align to TRBD1. The germline V gene encodes CDR1 MNHEY and CDR2 SMNVEV (reference sequence). This CDR3 comprises 14 residues. The V and J ends lost 8 bases and 7 bases, in that order; junction bases with no gene match: 11. CDR3 DNA sequence: TGTGCCAGCCGTAGGACAGGGGTTGGGGTTGGCTACACCTTC. Its translation is CASRRTGVGVGYTF.

A word on this clone: As the CDR3 is not closed by the conserved phenylalanine or tryptophan, this likely results from a read error. The chain recombines TRBV19 with TRBJ2-7, with TRBD2 matching over 10 bases. Germline values: CDR1 LNHDA, CDR2 SQIVND (reference sequence). The CDR3 loop spans 16 amino acids. V lost 2 bases and J lost 3; bases outside the gene matches: 7. DNA for the CDR3: TGTGCCAGTAGTATAAAATGGACTAGCGGTAACTACGAGCAGTACCTC. Its protein product is CASSIKWTSGNYEQYL.

As DNA, the CDR3 is TGTGCCAGCAGTCCCCAGGGAATTCGAGAGACCCAGTACTTC. Protein: CASSPQGIRETQYF. The chain links TRBV28 to TRBJ2-5; D may be TRBD1 (5 bases). CDR1 is MDHEN and CDR2 is SYDVKM in the germline V gene. The CDR3 consists of 14 residues. V was clipped by 5 bases and J by 4 bases, with 14 bases between them.

This clone was seen more than once but under ten times. The chain carries TRBV2 and TRBJ2-7; D is undetermined. V dropped 5 bases and J dropped 4 bases, with 6 bases sitting between them. This CDR3 comprises 11 residues. Germline values: CDR1 SNHLY, CDR2 FYNNEI. The CDR3 loop reads CASSKGYEQYF. In nucleotides, the CDR3 is TGTGCCAGCAGTAAGGGTTACGAGCAGTACTTC.

V usage is TRBV27 and J usage is TRBJ2-1; 7 nucleotides line up with TRBD1. V shed 3 bases, J shed 2 bases, and the junction held 16 bases outside the gene matches. This CDR3 spans 19 amino acids. CDR1 is MNHEY, CDR2 SMNVEV, per germline (reference sequence). The DNA for the CDR3 is TGTGCCAGCAGTTTGGGAGACGGACAGGTACCCGCCACCTACAATGAGCAGTTCTTC. It is translated as CASSLGDGQVPATYNEQFF.

V gene TRBV6-4 combines with J gene TRBJ1-5, with D uncertain. Trimming removed 5 bases from V and 3 bases from J, with 8 bases in between. CDR3 size: 13 residues. Germline values: CDR1 MRHNA, CDR2 SNTAGT. The CDR3 DNA is TGTGCCAGCAGTCCGCAAACCAATCAGCCCCAGCATTTT. The encoded protein is CASSPQTNQPQHF.

This chain uses TRBV19 with TRBJ2-1; D call uncertain. Trimming removed 1 base from V and 4 bases from J, with 8 bases in between. Per germline, CDR1 LNHDA and CDR2 SQIVND (reference sequence). The CDR3 totals 14 residues. CDR3 region: CASSIAHRYNEQFF. In nucleotides, the CDR3 is TGTGCCAGTAGTATAGCACACAGATACAATGAGCAGTTCTTC.

The chain joins TRBV28 to TRBJ2-7, with TRBD1 as a possible D gene (5 bases). The CDR3 is 15 amino acids. The germline V gene encodes CDR1 MDHEN and CDR2 SYDVKM. Deletions cut 4 bases from V and 3 bases from J, with 16 bases between. This chain's CDR3 is CASSSPGRLDYEQYF. The DNA of the CDR3 is TGTGCCAGCAGTTCCCCAGGGCGGCTAGACTACGAGCAGTACTTC.

The J gene is TRBJ2-7, the V gene TRBV5-1, with D unclear. CDR3 length: 15 residues. V was shortened by 0 bases and J by 1 base, with 11 bases between the two germline ends. CDR1 and CDR2 (germline): SGHRS, YFSETQ. Here the CDR3 reads CASSLVVGSSYEQYF. CDR3 in DNA: TGCGCCAGCAGCTTGGTTGTGGGGTCTTCCTACGAGCAGTACTTC.

The chain uses TRBV2 and TRBJ1-2, with TRBD1 identical over 10 bases. From germline, CDR1 is SNHLY and CDR2 FYNNEI. V lost 4 bases, J lost 5 bases, and 4 bases stayed unmatched. The CDR3 spans 14 residues. DNA of the CDR3: TGTGCCAGCAGTGGGACAGGGGGGAAGTATGGCTACACCTTC. Its protein is CASSGTGGKYGYTF.

The chain uses TRBV7-2 and TRBJ2-5; 8 bases are shared with TRBD1. The DNA matches TRBJ2-7 better at its end, which makes the J call doubtful. Germline V gives CDR1 SGHTA, CDR2 FQGNSA. The CDR3 is 16 residues long. The CDR3 nucleotides are TGTGCCAGCAGCTTAGCTCAGGGGGCGCGGTTCTACGAGCAGTACTTC. This gives the protein CASSLAQGARFYEQYF.

The sample holds one count of this clone. Other DNA sequences in this sample translate to the same CDR3. The chain couples TRBV28 to TRBJ2-7, with D possibly matching TRBD2 (6 bases). V gave up 6 bases and J gave up 0 bases, with 9 bases separating them. CDR3 size: 13 residues. The germline CDR1 and CDR2 sequences are MDHEN and SYDVKM. CDR3 sequence reads: CASRGSGSYEQYF. Written as DNA, the CDR3 is TGTGCCAGCAGAGGTAGCGGCTCCTACGAGCAGTACTTC.

This chain links TRBV18 with TRBJ2-6; TRBD1 matches 9 bases. The junction had 8 bases not matched to a gene; V was cut back by 5 bases and J by 0 bases. The germline gives CDR1 KGHSH, CDR2 LQKENI. This CDR3 is 18 amino acids long. CDR3 in DNA: TGTGCCAGCTCATCAGGACAGGGGAGGAGCTCTGGGGCCAACGTCCTGACTTTC. This codes for CASSSGQGRSSGANVLTF.

J is TRBJ2-5 and V is TRBV18; 8 bases are shared with TRBD1. Gene TRBJ2-7 matches the end of the DNA better, so the J call may be wrong. Germline-derived CDR1 and CDR2 are KGHSH and LQKENI. This CDR3 is built from 14 residues. The CDR3 DNA follows: TGTGCCAGCTCACAATATGACAGGGGCTACGAGCAGTACTTC. It encodes CASSQYDRGYEQYF.

The rearrangement uses TRBV10-3 and TRBJ2-3, with D possibly TRBD2 on 6 matching bases. The CDR3 consists of 13 residues. The ends were cut back, 11 bases at V and 0 bases at J, with 12 bases in the middle. Looked up from germline, CDR1 is ENHRY and CDR2 is SYGVKD. The CDR3 sequence: CASASASTDTQYF. The CDR3 DNA follows: TGTGCCTCGGCTAGCGCCAGCACAGATACGCAGTATTTT.

The chain carries TRBV7-9 and TRBJ2-5; the D gene is possibly TRBD2 (6 bases). Trimming stripped 5 bases from V and 1 base from J, with 17 bases between. The CDR3 contains 16 residues. The V gene's germline CDR1 is SEHNR and CDR2 FQNEAQ (reference sequence). CDR3 nucleotide sequence: TGTGCCAGCAGCCCGAGCTTGGGGCGGGGCCAAGAGACCCAGTACTTC. Amino acids: CASSPSLGRGQETQYF.